This is a list of T cell receptor beta chains from one sample in a study of T cells after yellow fever vaccination. Via MiXCR, TCRdb re-called the 5' RACE reads, giving one row per CDR3 protein. Of under 550,000 distinct CDR3 sequences in the sample, 20% to 25% were seen once. Specimen: PBMCs, collected roughly 20 days after the first yellow fever vaccination. The source of these receptors is a man aged 18 to 30 who received the YFV17D yellow fever vaccine. CDR3s include the opening cysteine and the closing phenylalanine or tryptophan. The order of the fields is V gene, D gene, clone size, J gene, CDR3 DNA, CDR3 protein. The D gene is left open where the match is weak. Size is stated for part of the rows, as once, few or many counts, or as a class when the clone is expanded.

>TRBV5-6|TRBD1|-|TRBJ2-1
TGTGCCAGCAGCTTAATAGACAGGGAACCCACCAATGAGCAGTTCTTC
CASSLIDREPTNEQFF
>TRBV7-9|-|few|TRBJ1-1
TGTGCCAGCAGCCATGGTTGGGATTCGAACACTGAAGCTTTCTTT
CASSHGWDSNTEAFF
>TRBV10-3|-|few|TRBJ2-4
TGTGCCATCAGTGAGCAGGGCACGGCCAAAAACATTCAGTACTTC
CAISEQGTAKNIQYF
>TRBV21-1|-|-|TRBJ1-1
TGTGCCAGCAGCACCCCAAAAAGTTTCTCTGAAGCTTTCTTT
CASSTPKSFSEAFF
>TRBV27|-|-|TRBJ2-1
TGTGCCAGCAGTTTCAACCCCGGAAACAATGAGCAGTTCTTC
CASSFNPGNNEQFF
>TRBV4-3|-|-|TRBJ1-5
TGCGCCAGCAGCCAAGGGGGTAACAATCAGCCCCAGCATTTT
CASSQGGNNQPQHF
>TRBV7-3|TRBD2|few|TRBJ2-3
TGTGCCAGCAGCTTTTCGACTAGCGGGGCCGGAGATACGCAGTATTTT
CASSFSTSGAGDTQYF
>TRBV12-3/TRBV12-4|TRBD1|few|TRBJ1-5
TGTGCCAGCAGGAACTCAGGGGGCAGTCAGCCCCAGCATTTT
CASRNSGGSQPQHF
>TRBV7-2|-|-|TRBJ2-1
TGTGCCAGCAGTCCCCGTGTGGGGGGAGTCAATGAGCAGTTCTTC
CASSPRVGGVNEQFF
>TRBV20-1|TRBD1|few|TRBJ1-5
TGCAGTGCTAGAAACCACAGACAGGGTGGAAGTCAGCCCCAGCATTTT
CSARNHRQGGSQPQHF
>TRBV20-1|-|-|TRBJ1-5
TGCAGTGCTTCAGGGGATCAGCCCCAGCATTTT
CSASGDQPQHF
>TRBV4-3|-|-|TRBJ2-1
TGCGCCAGCAGCCAAGGGCCTGGCCCCTACAATGAGCAGTTCTTC
CASSQGPGPYNEQFF
>TRBV5-1|-|-|TRBJ2-2
TGCGCCAGCCTCTTGGCCGGGGAGCTGTTTTTT
CASLLAGELFF
>TRBV6-1|TRBD1|few|TRBJ1-1
TGTGCCAGCAGCGCACAGGGGGACACTGAAGCTTTCTTT
CASSAQGDTEAFF
>TRBV7-2|TRBD2|few|TRBJ2-3
TGTGCCAGCAGCGCCGGACTAGCGGGGGGAGGCACAGATACGCAGTATTTT
CASSAGLAGGGTDTQYF
>TRBV9|-|many|TRBJ2-1
TGTGCCAGCAGTCCCTGGCGGGGAAACTACAATGAGCAGTTCTTC
CASSPWRGNYNEQFF
>TRBV4-1|-|-|TRBJ2-3
TGCGCCAGCAGCCAAGATAGGGCTAGAGAAAGCACAGATACGCAGTATTTT
CASSQDRARESTDTQYF
>TRBV20-1|-|-|TRBJ1-2
TGCAGTGCCGGGGGCGCCTATGGCTACACCTTC
CSAGGAYGYTF
>TRBV2|-|few|TRBJ2-1
TGTGCCAGCAGTGATCACAGCTCCTACAATGAGCAGTTCTTC
CASSDHSSYNEQFF
>TRBV5-1|-|many|TRBJ2-2
TGCGCCAGCAGCTTGTCTGGGGGGAACACCGGGGAGCTGTTTTTT
CASSLSGGNTGELFF